This entry lists 3 T cell receptor beta chains sequenced from one sample in a study of blood T cell repertoires in COVID-19. Method: immunoSEQ multiplex PCR; TCRdb's copy keeps in-frame clones and lacks some. The table shows 150,000 to 200,000 clones, with more than 90% occurring only once. Sample: peripheral blood. The source is a man aged 60-69 years with active or convalescent COVID-19.

In the case of this clone: At the DNA level, this CDR3 is encoded by other sequences in the same sample as well. The rearrangement uses TRBV5-1 and TRBJ1-2; 10 bases fit TRBD1. J lost 5 bases, V lost 3 bases, and 7 bases had no gene match. The CDR3 extends over 15 amino acids. CDR1 is SGHRS, CDR2 YFSETQ, per germline. The chain's CDR3 is CASSSGQGVVYGYTF. As DNA, the CDR3 is TGCGCCAGCAGCTCCGGACAGGGGGTGGTGTATGGCTACACCTTC.

This chain connects TRBV3-1 (or the pseudogene TRBV3-2) to TRBJ2-2, with D maybe TRBD2 (5 bases). V was trimmed by 4 bases and J by 5 bases, leaving 8 bases between them. This CDR3 has 13 residues. Germline values: CDR1 LGHDT, CDR2 YNNKEL (reference sequence). CDR3 nucleotide sequence: TGTGCCAGCAGCCCCCCGGGGACCGGGGAGCTGTTTTTT. This encodes CASSPPGTGELFF.

V and J are TRBV9 and TRBJ1-4; 7 nucleotides align to TRBD1. The CDR3 is 15 amino acids. With V trimmed by 0 bases and J by 7 bases, 6 bases remained unmatched. Germline loops: CDR1 SGDLS, CDR2 YYNGEE. The CDR3 reads CASSVGSRQGEKLFF. Here the CDR3 DNA reads TGTGCCAGCAGCGTAGGGTCCCGACAGGGTGAAAAACTGTTTTTT. Full variable domain (missing parts from reference TRBV9 and TRBJ1-4): DSGVTQTPKHLITATGQRVTLRCSPRSGDLSVYWYQQSLDQGLQFLIQYYNGEERAKGNILERFSAQQFPDLHSELNLSSLELGDSALYFCASSVGSRQGEKLFFGSGTQLSVL.